These 7 T cell receptor beta chains share one sample of origin, sequenced in a study of regulatory T cells in long-lasting Graves disease. Time point defined: persistent/refractory GD, antithyroid drugs over 5 years with positive TRAb. Isolated PBMC RNA provided the starting material for the TCR library. Arm-PCR of CDR3 regions with iRepertoire HTBI primers generated TCR beta libraries. TCRdb called the multiplex PCR reads again in MiXCR, with one record for every CDR3 protein. In the table there are roughly 300,000 distinct CDR3 sequences, roughly a fifth of which are singletons. This material consisted of peripheral blood mononuclear cells (PBMCs), taken when the disease was refractory, from a patient treated with antithyroid drugs. The source is a female donor with Graves disease.

The sample holds many counts of this clonotype. The chain uses TRBV20-1 and TRBJ2-5; 7 nucleotides match TRBD2. The germline V gene encodes CDR1 DFQATT and CDR2 SNEGSKA (reference sequence). The CDR3 is made up of 13 amino acids. The DNA for the CDR3 is TGCAGGGGCCTCGGGGGGATTGGAGAGACCCAGTACTTC. Amino acid sequence: CRGLGGIGETQYF.

The chain combines TRBV7-3 with TRBJ2-3; 9 nucleotides align to TRBD2. The CDR3 consists of 17 residues. Looked up from germline, CDR1 is SGHTA and CDR2 is FQGTGA. J lost 4 bases, V lost 3 bases, and 11 bases had no gene match. This chain's CDR3 is CASSLHGLAGLADTQYF. The CDR3 DNA reads as TGTGCCAGCAGCTTGCATGGGCTAGCGGGATTGGCAGATACGCAGTATTTT.

This clonotype was counted between two and nine times. Sequence at one end of the junction differs from germline and may be a read error. The chain has TRBV6-2 or TRBV6-3 and TRBJ1-2, with a possible D match to TRBD1 (5 bases). The length of the CDR3 is 16 residues. Germline V gene lookup returns CDR1 MNHEY and CDR2 SVGEGT. The CDR3 spells CASSYVGDSLNHGYTF. The CDR3, as DNA: TGTGCCAGCAGTTACGTGGGAGACAGCCTTAACCATGGCTACACCTTC.

In this sample, this clonotype turned up a few times. The chain joins TRBV6-4 to TRBJ1-5; no clear D gene. The V and J ends lost 4 bases and 0 bases respectively, with 16 bases between them. The CDR3 contains 17 residues. Per germline, CDR1 MRHNA and CDR2 SNTAGT. CDR3 nucleotides: TGTGCCAGCAGTGCAGTGAGGGCGACTTATAGCAATCAGCCCCAGCATTTT. It translates to CASSAVRATYSNQPQHF.

V usage is TRBV11-2 and J usage is TRBJ2-1, with 7 positions matching TRBD2. Trimming cost V 6 bases and J 4 bases; bases outside gene matches: 12. This CDR3 region has 16 residues. Germline V gene lookup returns CDR1 SGHAT and CDR2 FQNNGV. This chain's CDR3 is CASSQNPASGYNEQFF. DNA of the CDR3: TGTGCCAGCAGTCAAAACCCGGCTAGCGGATACAATGAGCAGTTCTTC.

As to this clonotype: A clone one base away is much larger, so this may be a read error. CDR3 sequence (DNA): TGCAGTGCTGGACAGACAGGACAGGGTGGTGAAAAACTGTTTTTT. As protein: CSAGQTGQGGEKLFF. The chain is built from TRBV20-1 and TRBJ1-4; 8 bases are a match to TRBD1. V lost 5 bases to trimming and J lost 7 bases; unmatched junction nucleotides: 12. Per the germline V gene, CDR1 is DFQATT and CDR2 is SNEGSKA (reference sequence). This CDR3 region has 15 residues.

This chain links TRBV5-6 with TRBJ2-2; 8 nucleotides agree with TRBD1. The germline V gene encodes CDR1 SGHDT and CDR2 YYEEEE. The trim removed 1 base at V and 2 bases at J, leaving 7 bases unmatched. This CDR3 is 17 amino acids long. The DNA for the CDR3 is TGTGCCAGCAGCTTGTTCCTCCAGGGGGCAAACACCGGGGAGCTGTTTTTT. It specifies CASSLFLQGANTGELFF. Drawing the rest from reference TRBV5-6 and TRBJ2-2, the complete variable domain is DAGVTQSPTHLIKTRGQQVTLRCSPKSGHDTVSWYQQALGQGPQFIFQYYEEEERQRGNFPDRFSGHQFPNYSSELNVNALLLGDSALYLCASSLFLQGANTGELFFGEGSRLTVL.